The clone carrying this T cell receptor (beta chain) was found a few times. These data originate in a study of CDR3 diversity in severe acne. The CDR3 contains 17 residues. V gave up 2 bases and J gave up 1 base, with 12 bases separating them. CDR1 and CDR2 (germline): ENHRY, SYGVKD. TCRdb re-analysed the PCR reads in MiXCR, keeping a single row per CDR3 protein. The repertoire consists of over 90,000 distinct CDR3 sequences, with roughly half occurring once and the leading ten covering 9.5% to 15%. The chain is built from TRBV10-3 and TRBJ1-6; perhaps TRBD1 as D (5 bases). The sample was blood. The origin of this receptor is a male donor with acne. The DNA for the CDR3 is TGTGCCATCAGTGAGGACAGCTTGGGGTCCTATAATTCACCCCTCCACTTT. It specifies CAISEDSLGSYNSPLHF.